The clone carrying this TCR beta chain was seen more than once but under ten times. CDR1 is MNHEY and CDR2 is SVGAGI in the germline V gene. Unmatched junction bases numbered 4, after V lost 10 bases and J lost 1 base. The CDR3 spans 13 residues. The sample belongs to a study of cytomegalovirus exposure and HLA in healthy donors. PCR amplification relied on 60 Vbeta primers (plus 13 Jbeta primers). The repertoire was sequenced with immunoSEQ multiplex PCR; TCRdb's copy has only in-frame clones and lacks some. The sample has 120,000 or so clones; approximately 10% are singletons. This receptor was obtained from a woman aged 18-29 years in good health and CMV-seropositive. The chain carries TRBV6-5 and TRBJ1-2; 9 positions agree with TRBD1. The sequencing sample was made of PBMCs. The CDR3 protein is CATHRGLNYGYTF. Here the CDR3 DNA reads TGTGCCACCCACAGGGGGCTTAACTATGGCTACACCTTC.